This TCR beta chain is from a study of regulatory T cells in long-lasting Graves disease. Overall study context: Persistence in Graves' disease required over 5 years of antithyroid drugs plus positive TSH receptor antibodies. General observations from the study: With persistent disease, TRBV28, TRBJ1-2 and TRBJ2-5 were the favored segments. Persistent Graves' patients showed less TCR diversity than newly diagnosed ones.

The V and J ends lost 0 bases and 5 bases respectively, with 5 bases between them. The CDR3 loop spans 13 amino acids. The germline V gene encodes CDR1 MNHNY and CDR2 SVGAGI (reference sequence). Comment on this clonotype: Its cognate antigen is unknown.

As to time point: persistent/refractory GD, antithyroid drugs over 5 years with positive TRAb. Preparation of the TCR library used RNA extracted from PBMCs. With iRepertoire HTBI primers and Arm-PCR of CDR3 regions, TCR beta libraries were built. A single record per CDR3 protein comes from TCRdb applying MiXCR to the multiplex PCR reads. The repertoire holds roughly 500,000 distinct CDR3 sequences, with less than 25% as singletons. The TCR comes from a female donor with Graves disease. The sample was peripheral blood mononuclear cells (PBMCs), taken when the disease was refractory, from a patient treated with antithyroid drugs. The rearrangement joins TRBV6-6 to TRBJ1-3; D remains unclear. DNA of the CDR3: TGTGCCAGCAGTTACTCGACAAGAAACACCATATATTTT. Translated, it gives CASSYSTRNTIYF.